The source of this T cell receptor beta chain is a study of vaccination effects on CD4 cells after COVID-19. Comments on this clone: The antigen is not known.

With the ViraFEST assay, the study expanded antigen-specific CD4+ T cells using viral peptide pools, then sequenced them. Isolating CD4+ T cells followed 9 to 10 days of culture. Each person got two doses of an mRNA SARS-CoV-2 vaccine, BNT162b2 or mRNA-1273. The repertoire was sequenced with immunoSEQ multiplex PCR; TCRdb's copy has only in-frame clones and lacks some. The sample lists approximately 78,000 clones, about 80% occurring once. This CDR3 contains 16 residues. Trimming shortened V by 5 bases and J by 3 bases, and 19 bases separated the two germline ends. Germline-derived CDR1 and CDR2 are KGHSH and LQKENI.

The rearrangement uses TRBV18 and TRBJ1-2; D is uncertain. The clonotype comes from a human donor who received a COVID-19 vaccine. This material consisted of CD4+ T cells from PBMCs cultured with HCoV-229E spike peptides, taken after COVID-19 vaccination. CDR3 in amino acids: CASSSNRRTADYGYTF. The DNA of the CDR3 is TGTGCCAGCTCAAGCAATCGACGGACGGCCGACTATGGCTACACCTTC.